The 27 T cell receptor beta chains presented below share a single source sample, sequenced in a study of T-cell reconstitution after alpha-beta-depleted transplantation in children. TCRbeta library preparation incorporated unique molecular identifiers. From the PCR reads, TCRdb called clonotypes with MiXCR, one entry per CDR3 protein. The sample lists fewer than 550,000 distinct CDR3 sequences, roughly 10% occurring once. Sequences were derived from PBMCs from the stem cell graft donor, sampled from the stem cell graft. The receptors shown here come from a human donor who donated a stem cell graft to a child with acute myeloid leukemia.

The rearrangement joins TRBV20-1 to TRBJ1-1, with 7 bases lining up with TRBD1. The V gene's germline CDR1 is DFQATT and CDR2 SNEGSKA (reference sequence). The CDR3 runs to 18 residues. The V and J ends lost 3 bases and 0 bases, in that order; junction bases with no gene match: 16. CDR3 loop: CSASGTSPLDRVNTEAFF. In nucleotides, the CDR3 is TGCAGTGCTAGCGGGACCTCGCCTTTAGACAGGGTGAACACTGAAGCTTTCTTT.

The CDR3 protein is CASSQGPSVHSYEQYF. Here the CDR3 DNA reads TGCGCCAGCAGCCAAGGACCTAGCGTCCACTCCTACGAGCAGTACTTC. The chain combines TRBV4-3 with TRBJ2-7; a weak D match, TRBD2 (6 bases). Germline V lookup: CDR1 LGHNA, CDR2 YSLEER. This CDR3 comprises 16 residues. Trimming took 1 base from V and 0 from J, leaving 13 bases between them.

There are many counts of this clonotype. This sequence joins TRBV7-8 and TRBJ2-7; D possibly corresponds to TRBD1 (5 bases). Germline values: CDR1 SGHVS, CDR2 FQNEAQ. The CDR3 has 14 amino acids. CDR3 sequence: CASRLGVTSYEQYV. In DNA form, the CDR3 reads TGTGCCAGCAGGTTAGGGGTTACCTCCTACGAGCAGTACGTC.

This clonotype was recorded a few times. The chain is built from TRBV10-2 and TRBJ1-3; no definite D call. Per the germline V gene, CDR1 is WSHSY and CDR2 is SAAADI. The CDR3 consists of 12 residues. Trimming left V 8 bases short and J 2 bases short, with 7 bases between. CDR3 region: CASVGPGNTIYF. The CDR3 bases are TGCGCCAGCGTTGGGCCTGGAAACACCATATATTTT.

This clonotype was counted a few times. The V gene is TRBV5-1, the J gene TRBJ2-4, with 10 positions matching TRBD2. J was trimmed by 0 bases and V by 0 bases; bases with no gene match: 9. This CDR3 spans 19 amino acids. Germline assignment: CDR1 SGHRS and CDR2 YFSETQ. The CDR3 coding sequence is TGCGCCAGCAGCTTGGAGGCTAGCGGGAGCCTCCTAGCCAAAAACATTCAGTACTTC. This gives the protein CASSLEASGSLLAKNIQYF. Full variable domain (missing parts from reference TRBV5-1 and TRBJ2-4): KAGVTQTPRYLIKTRGQQVTLSCSPISGHRSVSWYQQTPGQGLQFLFEYFSETQRNKGNFPGRFSGRQFSNSRSEMNVSTLELGDSALYLCASSLEASGSLLAKNIQYFGAGTRLSVL.

The chain links TRBV7-9 to TRBJ2-5, with TRBD2 as a possible D gene (6 bases). V dropped 4 bases and J dropped 5 bases, with 17 bases sitting between them. Germline assignment: CDR1 SEHNR and CDR2 FQNEAQ (reference sequence). CDR3 length equals 15 residues. The DNA for the CDR3 is TGTGCCAGCAGCTCCCCGCGGGGAACCGGGGAGACCCAGTACTTC. Protein product: CASSSPRGTGETQYF.

The chain carries TRBV4-1 and TRBJ1-1; D perhaps matches TRBD1 (5 bases). Trimming removed 1 base from V and 4 bases from J, with 10 bases in between. This CDR3 region has 14 residues. CDR1 is MGHRA and CDR2 is YSYEKL in the germline V gene. CDR3 sequence: CASSQAGTGTEAFF. In DNA, the CDR3 is TGCGCCAGCAGCCAAGCCGGGACTGGCACTGAAGCTTTCTTT.

For this clonotype: The germline gene is not matched at one end of the junction; a read error may be the cause. The chain recombines TRBV6-1 with TRBJ2-5; D is unresolved. The germline V gene encodes CDR1 MNHNS and CDR2 SASEGT. The length of the CDR3 is 14 residues. Here the CDR3 reads CASRGSENQETQYF. The DNA of the CDR3 is TGTGCCAGCAGAGGAAGTGAAAACCAGGAGACCCAGTACTTC.

This clonotype was seen more than once but under ten times. This sequence joins TRBV5-1 and TRBJ2-7; 7 bases map to TRBD1. The CDR3 runs to 14 residues. The J segment lost 4 bases and the V segment lost 4 bases, leaving 8 bases of the junction unmatched. The germline V gene encodes CDR1 SGHRS and CDR2 YFSETQ. The CDR3 protein is CASSPPDRSYEQYF. DNA for the CDR3: TGCGCCAGCAGCCCCCCGGACAGGTCTTACGAGCAGTACTTC.

This rearrangement joins TRBV7-9 to TRBJ2-1, with 13 bases matching TRBD2. CDR1 is SEHNR, CDR2 FQNEAQ, per germline (reference sequence). The CDR3 spans 17 residues. The junction had 8 bases not matched to a gene; V was cut back by 5 bases and J by 4 bases. Written as DNA, the CDR3 is TGTGCCAGCAGCCGAAGGACTAGCGGGAGTTTGTACAATGAGCAGTTCTTC. It specifies CASSRRTSGSLYNEQFF. The variable domain in full, with the rest retrieved from reference TRBV7-9 and TRBJ2-1, is DTGVSQNPRHKITKRGQNVTFRCDPISEHNRLYWYRQTLGQGPEFLTYFQNEAQLEKSRLLSDRFSAERPKGSFSTLEIQRTEQGDSAMYLCASSRRTSGSLYNEQFFGPGTRLTVL.

This clonotype has a handful of counts. The chain joins TRBV4-1 to TRBJ2-7; no clear D gene. The V gene lost 6 bases and the J gene lost 0 bases, with 12 bases spanning the gap. CDR3 length: 14 residues. In germline, CDR1 is MGHRA, CDR2 YSYEKL. CDR3 bases: TGCGCCAGCAGAGTGACATCCAGCTCCTACGAGCAGTACGTC. Translation: CASRVTSSSYEQYV.

This clonotype was recorded many times. The chain carries TRBV6-5 and TRBJ2-1; D ambiguous. V lost 11 bases to trimming and J lost 8 bases, with 16 bases between them. In germline, CDR1 is MNHEY, CDR2 SVGAGI. This CDR3 contains 12 residues. In DNA form, the CDR3 reads TGTGCCGCCAGAGGACGGTTTCATGAGCAGTTCTTC. It yields the protein CAARGRFHEQFF.

The chain is built from TRBV25-1 and TRBJ1-1; D gene unclear. From germline, CDR1 is MGHDK and CDR2 SYGVNS. This CDR3 spans 14 amino acids. Trimming took off 0 bases at V and 4 bases at J, with 9 bases between the two ends. CDR3 residues: CASSEYLGGTEAFF. The CDR3 region has the DNA TGTGCCAGCAGTGAATATTTAGGTGGCACTGAAGCTTTCTTT.

The chain combines TRBV27 with TRBJ2-4, with D uncertain. The CDR3 covers 15 residues. V lost 2 bases and J 0 bases, leaving 8 bases between the germline ends. Germline CDR1 is MNHEY and CDR2 is SMNVEV (reference sequence). The CDR3 region is CASSLGSLAKNIQYF. In DNA, the CDR3 is TGTGCCAGCAGTTTAGGCAGTCTAGCCAAAAACATTCAGTACTTC.

This clonotype was seen a few times. CDR3 in DNA: TGTGCCAGCAGTCCCTCGAGTGATAGGGATGAGACCCAGTACTTC. The encoded protein is CASSPSSDRDETQYF. The gene calls are TRBV7-2 and TRBJ2-5; no reliable D call. The length of the CDR3 is 15 residues. CDR1 and CDR2 from the germline V gene are SGHTA and FQGNSA. V gave up 6 bases and J gave up 5 bases, with 19 bases separating them.

V usage is TRBV7-2 and J usage is TRBJ2-1, with D perhaps TRBD2 (6 bases). With 4 bases removed from V and 0 bases from J, the gap between germline ends came to 13 bases. Germline assignment: CDR1 SGHTA and CDR2 FQGNSA. CDR3 size: 16 residues. The CDR3 loop is CASSSGLPSSYNEQFF. The CDR3 region has the DNA TGTGCCAGCAGCTCGGGACTTCCTAGCTCCTACAATGAGCAGTTCTTC. The variable domain in full, completed from reference TRBV7-2 and TRBJ2-1, reads GAGVSQSPSNKVTEKGKDVELRCDPISGHTALYWYRQSLGQGLEFLIYFQGNSAPDKSGLPSDRFSAERTGGSVSTLTIQRTQQEDSAVYLCASSSGLPSSYNEQFFGPGTRLTVL.

This clonotype was seen only a few times. The V and J genes are TRBV29-1 and TRBJ2-1; D unresolved. Germline assignment: CDR1 SQVTM and CDR2 ANQGSEA. The CDR3 spans 10 residues. V was trimmed by 4 bases and J by 8 bases, leaving 6 bases between them. The CDR3 is CSVADHEQFF. The CDR3 coding sequence is TGCAGCGTTGCAGACCATGAGCAGTTCTTC.

Comments on this clonotype: Possible read error: a much larger clone is one base away. The V and J genes are TRBV20-1 and TRBJ2-5; 8 positions agree with TRBD2. This CDR3 is built from 17 residues. Germline lookup yields CDR1 DFQATT and CDR2 SNEGSKA (reference sequence). CDR3 residues: CCASADSSGMYQETQYF. CDR3 DNA sequence: TGCTGTGCTAGTGCGGACAGTAGCGGGATGTACCAAGAGACCCAGTACTTC.

This clonotype was seen a single time. V usage is TRBV30 and J usage is TRBJ1-2; D unresolved. The germline gives CDR1 GTSNPN, CDR2 SVGIG (reference sequence). V was trimmed by 3 bases and J by 4 bases, leaving 12 bases between them. The CDR3 runs 13 residues. CDR3 bases: TGTGCCTGGAGCTCCGGGCTACTCTATGGCTACACCTTC. Protein sequence: CAWSSGLLYGYTF. The full variable domain, rest sourced from reference TRBV30 and TRBJ1-2, is SQTIHQWPATLVQPVGSPLSLECTVEGTSNPNLYWYRQAAGRGLQLLFYSVGIGQISSEVPQNLSASRPQDRQFILSSKKLLLSDSGFYLCAWSSGLLYGYTFGSGTRLTVV.

The chain joins TRBV29-1 to TRBJ2-2; no definite D call. In germline, CDR1 is SQVTM, CDR2 ANQGSEA. V lost 2 bases and J 8 bases, leaving 12 bases between the germline ends. The CDR3 totals 13 residues. CDR3 in DNA: TGCAGCGTTGAAAGGGATGGGGTGGGGGAGCTGTTTTTT. Translating it yields CSVERDGVGELFF.

CDR3 DNA sequence: TGTGCCAGCCTCCGGGACAGGGGTAACCAGCCCCAGCATTTT. Its protein product is CASLRDRGNQPQHF. The genes are TRBV27 and TRBJ1-5; 10 bases line up with TRBD1. The CDR3 is 14 residues long. Per the germline V gene, CDR1 is MNHEY and CDR2 is SMNVEV (reference sequence). Trimming at V came to 8 bases and at J to 7 bases, leaving 8 bases not matched to a gene.

The V and J genes are TRBV20-1 and TRBJ1-2; D remains unclear. V was cut by 3 bases and J by 5 bases, with 7 bases left in between. The germline gives CDR1 DFQATT, CDR2 SNEGSKA (reference sequence). CDR3 length equals 11 residues. CDR3 loop: CSARVDYGYTF. CDR3 sequence (DNA): TGCAGTGCTAGGGTTGATTATGGCTACACCTTC.

This clonotype was observed a handful of times. The V and J genes are TRBV4-3 and TRBJ2-1; D gene uncertain. The germline V gene has CDR1 LGHNA and CDR2 YSLEER. Trimming removed 0 bases from V and 4 bases from J, with 13 bases in between. The CDR3 totals 16 residues. The CDR3 region is CASSQETHGTYNEQFF. In DNA form, the CDR3 reads TGCGCCAGCAGCCAAGAAACTCACGGAACTTACAATGAGCAGTTCTTC.

This clonotype has ten or more counts. The chain combines TRBV3-1 with TRBJ2-5; D gene unclear. CDR3 size: 11 residues. The V gene's germline CDR1 is LGHDT and CDR2 YNNKEL (reference sequence). V was trimmed by 3 bases and J by 5 bases, leaving 4 bases between them. CDR3 in DNA: TGTGCCAGCAGCCAGGTCGAGACCCAGTACTTC. It yields the protein CASSQVETQYF.

The chain links TRBV20-1 to TRBJ2-5; 9 bases agree with TRBD2. This CDR3 has 15 amino acids. Looked up from germline, CDR1 is DFQATT and CDR2 is SNEGSKA (reference sequence). Trimming took 3 bases from V and 2 from J; bases not matched to a gene: 7. This CDR3 reads CSASVSSGTQETQYF. The CDR3 DNA reads TGCAGTGCTAGTGTCTCTAGCGGGACACAAGAGACCCAGTACTTC.

Here the CDR3 reads CASRDRVNIQYF. The CDR3 DNA is TGCGCCAGCCGGGACAGGGTAAACATTCAGTACTTC. The J gene is TRBJ2-4, the V gene TRBV5-1, with TRBD1 identical over 9 bases. This CDR3 has 12 residues. V was pared by 7 bases and J by 6 bases, with 2 bases of the junction left unmatched. Germline CDR1 SGHRS, CDR2 YFSETQ.

This clonotype was found many times. The chain has TRBV20-1 and TRBJ1-2; 8 nucleotides agree with TRBD1. The trim removed 6 bases at V and 4 bases at J, leaving 7 bases unmatched. This CDR3 region has 13 residues. The germline V gene has CDR1 DFQATT and CDR2 SNEGSKA (reference sequence). The CDR3 DNA reads as TGCAGTGCCACGACGGACAGGGCCTATGGCTACACCTTC. This codes for CSATTDRAYGYTF.